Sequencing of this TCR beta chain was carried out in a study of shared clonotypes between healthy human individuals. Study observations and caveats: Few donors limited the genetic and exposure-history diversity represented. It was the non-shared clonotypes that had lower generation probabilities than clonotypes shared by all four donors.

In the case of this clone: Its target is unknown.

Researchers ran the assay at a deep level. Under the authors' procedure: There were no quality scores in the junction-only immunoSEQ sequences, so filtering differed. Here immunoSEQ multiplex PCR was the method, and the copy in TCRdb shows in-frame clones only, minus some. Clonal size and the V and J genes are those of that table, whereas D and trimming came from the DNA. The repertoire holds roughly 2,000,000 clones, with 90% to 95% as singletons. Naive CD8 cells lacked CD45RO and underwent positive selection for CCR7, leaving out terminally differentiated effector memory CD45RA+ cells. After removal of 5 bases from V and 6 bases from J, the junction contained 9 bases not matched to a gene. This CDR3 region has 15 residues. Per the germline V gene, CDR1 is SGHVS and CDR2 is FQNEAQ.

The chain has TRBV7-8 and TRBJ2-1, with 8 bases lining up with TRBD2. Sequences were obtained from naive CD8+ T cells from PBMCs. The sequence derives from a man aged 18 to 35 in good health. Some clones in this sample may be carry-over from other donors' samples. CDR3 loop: CASSAGLVASNEQFF. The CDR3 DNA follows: TGTGCCAGCAGCGCGGGACTAGTTGCTAGCAATGAGCAGTTCTTC.